This T cell receptor beta chain was observed in a study of radiotherapy plus CTLA-4 blockade in lung cancer. In the study overall: Objective responses arose in around a sixth of patients, and approximately 31% experienced disease control.

Chemo-refractory metastatic non-small-cell lung cancer patients received focal radiation with ipilimumab CTLA-4 blockade. For this clone: Its antigen is as yet unknown.

General study findings and limits: In blood, early T cell clone dynamics reportedly predicted response best, together with interferon-beta. TCR clones originating in tumors grew in number in blood after radiotherapy plus ipilimumab.

TCRdb's copy holds only in-frame clones and misses some; the assay was immunoSEQ multiplex PCR. Of some 62,000 clones detected, 77% appear once; the ten largest clones hold 3.5% to 4.5%. Per the germline V gene, CDR1 is LNHNV and CDR2 is YYDKDF (reference sequence). V was trimmed by 0 bases and J by 3 bases, leaving 14 bases between them. CDR3 length equals 16 residues. This receptor was taken from a human donor with non-small cell lung cancer who had a complete response to radiotherapy plus ipilimumab. V and J are TRBV15 and TRBJ1-2; D is uncertain. The material was peripheral blood, obtained from a patient treated with radiotherapy plus ipilimumab. The CDR3 sequence: CATSRDLSGLDYGYTF. CDR3 sequence (DNA): TGTGCCACCAGCAGAGATCTGTCGGGGTTAGACTATGGCTACACCTTC.